This T cell receptor beta chain was found in a study of T cells in Graves' hyperthyroidism and ophthalmopathy. For the study at large: Any treatment followed the collection of peripheral blood at initial diagnosis. Study-wide results and caveats: Model predictions of ophthalmopathy came a median around 6.5 months before onset.

This clonotype has at least ten counts. Its antigen is currently unknown. RNA transcripts yielded amplified TCR beta CDR3 regions. Researchers ran a first-round RT-PCR on the TCR CDR3 using the HTBI primer set. MiXCR was run by TCRdb on the multiplex PCR reads, yielding one entry per CDR3 protein. This table holds roughly 290,000 distinct CDR3 sequences, roughly an eighth found once. The CDR3 contains 12 residues. Germline V lookup: CDR1 SGHAT, CDR2 FQNNGV. V shed 5 bases, J shed 8 bases, and the junction held 4 bases outside the gene matches. Diagnosis of hyperthyroidism was new in patients aged 18 to 65, and its duration was under 2 months.

This receptor was taken from a middle-aged woman with Graves' hyperthyroidism. Sequenced input: blood. The rearrangement links TRBV11-2 to TRBJ2-3; 7 bases map to TRBD1. CDR3 nucleotide sequence: TGTGCCAGCAGCCCCGCAGGGGGTACGCAGTATTTT. Its translation: CASSPAGGTQYF.